This T cell receptor (beta chain) came from a study of OX40 agonist ivuxolimab in advanced cancers. Study-level information: The study enrolled dose-escalation patients with hepatocellular carcinoma, melanoma, renal cell or head and neck cancer. The study reported partial responses in three patients: one hepatocellular carcinoma, two cutaneous melanoma.

The sampling schedule covered blood at baseline, cycle 4 day 1, and cycle 7 day 1. The protocol was immunoSEQ multiplex PCR, while the TCRdb copy is restricted to in-frame clones and leaves out a portion. The table includes 65,000 to 80,000 clones, 84% detected once. The length of the CDR3 is 13 residues. Per the germline V gene, CDR1 is SGHTA and CDR2 is FQGTGA. V was cut by 6 bases and J by 3 bases, with 8 bases left in between. The specimen comprised CD4+ or CD8+ T cells sorted from blood, sampled in a trial of the OX40 agonist ivuxolimab. This clonotype originated in an adult with an advanced solid tumor such as melanoma, head and neck, liver or kidney cancer. The genes are TRBV7-3 and TRBJ2-2, with D hard to call. The chain's CDR3 is CASRLLHTGELFF. The CDR3 region has the DNA TGTGCCAGCAGGCTCTTACACACCGGGGAGCTGTTTTTT.